Here is one T cell receptor beta chain with its context. The antigen is unknown. This record comes from a study of regulatory T cells in long-lasting Graves disease. Study in general: Graves' disease counted as persistent after over 5 years of antithyroid drugs with positive TSH receptor antibodies. Findings and caveats of the study: Segments TRBV28, TRBJ1-2 and TRBJ2-5 showed preferential usage in persistent disease. Patients with persistent disease shared 2,700 or so public clonotypes, outpacing the roughly 970 shared by new patients.

Germline CDR1 MGHDK, CDR2 SYGVNS. The CDR3 totals 11 residues. The germline V and J ends were trimmed by 3 bases and 6 bases, with 6 bases remaining between them. Arm-PCR with iRepertoire HTBI primers amplified the CDR3 regions for these TCR beta libraries. Original data processing: Identification yielded some 60 TRBV and approximately 13 TRBJ segments across samples. Each CDR3 protein is one row after TCRdb ran MiXCR on the multiplex PCR reads. The V and J calls shown here were made by TCRdb, not taken from the authors' results. The data hold some 440,000 distinct CDR3 sequences, with around 20% observed a single time. Time point indicated: persistent/refractory GD, antithyroid drugs over 5 years with positive TRAb. PBMCs provided the RNA from which the TCR library was made.

The clonotype originates from a female donor with Graves disease. The sample in question was peripheral blood mononuclear cells (PBMCs), obtained when the disease was refractory, from a patient treated with antithyroid drugs. V is TRBV25-1 and J is TRBJ2-7, with no clear D. CDR3 in amino acids: CASSDGGEQYF. Written as DNA, the CDR3 is TGTGCCAGCAGTGATGGTGGCGAGCAGTACTTC.